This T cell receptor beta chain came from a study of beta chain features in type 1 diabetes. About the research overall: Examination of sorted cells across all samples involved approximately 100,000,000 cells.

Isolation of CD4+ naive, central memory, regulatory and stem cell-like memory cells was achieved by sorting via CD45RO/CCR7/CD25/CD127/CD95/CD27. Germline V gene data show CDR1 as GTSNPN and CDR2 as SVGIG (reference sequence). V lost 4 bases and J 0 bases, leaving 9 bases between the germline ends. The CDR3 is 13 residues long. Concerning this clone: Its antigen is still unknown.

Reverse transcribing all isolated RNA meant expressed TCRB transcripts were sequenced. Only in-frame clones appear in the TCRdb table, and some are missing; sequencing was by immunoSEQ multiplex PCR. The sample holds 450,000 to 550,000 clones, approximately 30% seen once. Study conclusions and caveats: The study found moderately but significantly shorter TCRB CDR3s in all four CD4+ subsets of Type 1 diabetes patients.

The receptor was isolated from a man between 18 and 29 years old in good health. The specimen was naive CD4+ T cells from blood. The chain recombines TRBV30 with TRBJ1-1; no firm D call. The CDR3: CAWKPQMNTEAFF. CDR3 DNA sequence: TGTGCCTGGAAGCCCCAGATGAACACTGAAGCTTTCTTT.